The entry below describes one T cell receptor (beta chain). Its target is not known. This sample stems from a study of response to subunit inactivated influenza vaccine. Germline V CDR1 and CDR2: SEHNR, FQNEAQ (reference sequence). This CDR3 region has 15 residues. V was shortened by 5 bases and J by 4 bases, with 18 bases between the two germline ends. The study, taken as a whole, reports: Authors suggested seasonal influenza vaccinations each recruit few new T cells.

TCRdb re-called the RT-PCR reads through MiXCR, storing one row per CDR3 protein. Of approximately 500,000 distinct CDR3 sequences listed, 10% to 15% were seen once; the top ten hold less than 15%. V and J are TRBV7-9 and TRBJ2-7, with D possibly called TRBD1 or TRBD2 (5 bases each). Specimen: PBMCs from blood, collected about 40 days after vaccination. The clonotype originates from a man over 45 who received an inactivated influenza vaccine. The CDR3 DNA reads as TGTGCCAGCAGCCCACCCAGGGCCGGCGGGTACGAGCAGTACTTC. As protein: CASSPPRAGGYEQYF.